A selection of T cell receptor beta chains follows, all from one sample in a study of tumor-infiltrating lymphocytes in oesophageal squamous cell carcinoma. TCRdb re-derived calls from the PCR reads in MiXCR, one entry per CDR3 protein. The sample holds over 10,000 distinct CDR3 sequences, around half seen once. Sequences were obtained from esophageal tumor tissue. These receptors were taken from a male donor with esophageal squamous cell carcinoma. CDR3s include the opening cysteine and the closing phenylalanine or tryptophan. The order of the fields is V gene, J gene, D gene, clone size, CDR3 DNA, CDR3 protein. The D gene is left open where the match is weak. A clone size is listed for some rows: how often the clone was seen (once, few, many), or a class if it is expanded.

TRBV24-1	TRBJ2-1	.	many	TGTGCCACCAGTGGTCCAACAGGTTACTCCTACAATGAGCAGTTCTTC	CATSGPTGYSYNEQFF
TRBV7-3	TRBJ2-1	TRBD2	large	TGTGCCAGCAGCTCCCAACGGACTAGCTCCTACAATGAGCAGTTCTTC	CASSSQRTSSYNEQFF
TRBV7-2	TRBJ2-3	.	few	TGTGCCAGCAGCTTATCCCTAGGGAGGCCAGATACGCAGTATTTT	CASSLSLGRPDTQYF
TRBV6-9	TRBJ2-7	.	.	TGTGCCAGCAGTTATCTGACGGGAACCTACGAGCAGTACTTC	CASSYLTGTYEQYF
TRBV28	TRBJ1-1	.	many	TGTGCCAGCAGTTGGGGTCTAGGAGACACTGAAGCTTTCTTT	CASSWGLGDTEAFF
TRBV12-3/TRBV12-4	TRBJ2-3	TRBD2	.	TGTGCCAGCAGTCCAACTAGCGGAGGGTCCGATACGCAGTATTTT	CASSPTSGGSDTQYF
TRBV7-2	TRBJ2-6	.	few	TGTGCCAGCAGTCGCAGCGGAGCTGGGGCCAACGTCCTGACTTTC	CASSRSGAGANVLTF
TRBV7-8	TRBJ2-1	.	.	TGTGCCAGCAGCCTCTTCTTGGGAAGTACATCCTACAATGAGCAGTTCTTC	CASSLFLGSTSYNEQFF
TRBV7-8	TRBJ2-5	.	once	TGTGCCAGCAGCTTTTACCGACCGGGGGAGACCCAGTACTTC	CASSFYRPGETQYF
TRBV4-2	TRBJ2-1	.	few	TGTGCCAGCAGCCAAGCCTATCGCTCCTCAGGCTATGAGCAGTTCTTC	CASSQAYRSSGYEQFF
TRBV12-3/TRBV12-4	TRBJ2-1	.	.	TGTGCCAGCAGTCCCCACACAGGGAATGAGCAGTTCTTC	CASSPHTGNEQFF
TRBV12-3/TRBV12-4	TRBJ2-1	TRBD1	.	TGTGCCAGCAGCCCGGGACAGATGAACACTGAAGCTTTCTTC	CASSPGQMNTEAFF
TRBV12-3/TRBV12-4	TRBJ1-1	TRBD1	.	TGTGCCAGCGGACACGGATGGGACAGGGGGGCTGAAGCTTTCTTT	CASGHGWDRGAEAFF
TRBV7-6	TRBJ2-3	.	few	TGTGCCAGCAGCTTATGGACAGAGTATGCAGATACGCAGTATTTT	CASSLWTEYADTQYF
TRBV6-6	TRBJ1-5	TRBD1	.	TGTGCCAGCAGCGACGACAGGGGAAGGGGCAATCAGCCCCGGCATTTT	CASSDDRGRGNQPRHF
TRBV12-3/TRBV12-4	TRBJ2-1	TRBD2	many	TGTGCCAGCACCGTAAGACTAGCGGGGAACAATGAGCAGTTCTTC	CASTVRLAGNNEQFF
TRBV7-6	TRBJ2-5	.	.	TGTGCCAGCAGCTTGGCAGACCAAGAGACCCAGTACTTC	CASSLADQETQYF
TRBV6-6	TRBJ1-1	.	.	TGTGCCAGCAGTTACAAAGGGACTACGAACACTGAAGCTTTCTTT	CASSYKGTTNTEAFF
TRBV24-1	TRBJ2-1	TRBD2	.	TGTGCCACCAGTCAAGGACTAGGAATGTTCGGGGGCAATGAGCAGTTCTTC	CATSQGLGMFGGNEQFF
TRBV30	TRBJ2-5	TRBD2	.	TGTGCCTGTCTACTAGCGGGAGGATCTACGCAGTACTTC	CACLLAGGSTQYF
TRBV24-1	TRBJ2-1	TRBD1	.	TGTGCCACCAGTGAGGGACAGGGGATTAACAATGAGCAGTTCTTC	CATSEGQGINNEQFF
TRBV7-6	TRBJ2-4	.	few	TGTGCCAGCAGCTACGGGACTCACGAGGGCATTCAGTACTTC	CASSYGTHEGIQYF
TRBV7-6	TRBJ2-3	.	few	TGTGCCAGCAGCCCCGGGCTGGGAGATACGCAGTATTTT	CASSPGLGDTQYF
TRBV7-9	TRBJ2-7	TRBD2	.	TGTGCCTCGCGGGGCGGGGGAACCTACGAGCAGTACTTC	CASRGGGTYEQYF
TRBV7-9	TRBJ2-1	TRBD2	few	TGTGCCAGCAGCCCGAGTAGCGGGAGGGCCAAGAATGAGCAGTTCTTC	CASSPSSGRAKNEQFF
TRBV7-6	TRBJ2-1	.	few	TGTGCCAGCAGCTTAAGGTGGAGCTCCTACAATGAGCAGTTCTTC	CASSLRWSSYNEQFF
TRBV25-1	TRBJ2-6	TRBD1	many	TGTGCCAGCGGCCGACAGGGAAAAGCCTCTGGGGCCAACGTCCTGACTTTC	CASGRQGKASGANVLTF
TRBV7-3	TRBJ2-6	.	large	TGTGCCAGCAGCTTAACCTCTGGGGCCAACGTCCTGACTTTC	CASSLTSGANVLTF
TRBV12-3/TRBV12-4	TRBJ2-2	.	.	TGTGCCAGCAACCTAGCGTACGGGGAGCTGTTTTTT	CASNLAYGELFF
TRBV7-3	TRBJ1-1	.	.	TGTGCCAGCAGCACTTCCTTCAACACTGAAGCTTTCTTT	CASSTSFNTEAFF
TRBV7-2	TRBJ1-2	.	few	TGTGCCAGCAGCTTAGTCCGCGCTAACTATGGCTACACCTTC	CASSLVRANYGYTF